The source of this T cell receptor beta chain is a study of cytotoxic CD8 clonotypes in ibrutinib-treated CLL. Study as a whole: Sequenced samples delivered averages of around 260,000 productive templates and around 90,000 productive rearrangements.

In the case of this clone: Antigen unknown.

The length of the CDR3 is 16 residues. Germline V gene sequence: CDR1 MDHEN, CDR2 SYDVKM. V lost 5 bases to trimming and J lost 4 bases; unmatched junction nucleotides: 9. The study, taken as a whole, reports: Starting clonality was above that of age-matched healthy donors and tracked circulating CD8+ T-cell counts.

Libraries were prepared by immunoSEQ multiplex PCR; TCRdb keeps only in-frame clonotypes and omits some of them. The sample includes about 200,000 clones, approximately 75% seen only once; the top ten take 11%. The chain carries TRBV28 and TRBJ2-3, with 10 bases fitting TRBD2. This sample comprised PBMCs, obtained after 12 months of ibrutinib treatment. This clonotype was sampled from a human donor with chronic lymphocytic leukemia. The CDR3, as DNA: TGTGCCAGCAGTCCGACTCTAGCGGGAGTGTCAGATACGCAGTATTTT. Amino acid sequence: CASSPTLAGVSDTQYF.